This T cell receptor beta chain comes out of a study of T cell repertoires in cytomegalovirus infection. Across the whole study: Public signatures in TCR beta pointed to CMV infection and matching HLA type.

In this sample, this clonotype turned up many times. The target antigen is unknown. TCRdb reprocessed the reads via MiXCR and lists one record per CDR3 protein. The sample consists of a few hundred thousand distinct CDR3 sequences, roughly 23% of them appearing once. General study findings and limits: Ex vivo responses were dominated by HLA-C-restricted CMV-specific TCR beta clonotypes. Of the TCR beta families, the public ones yielded a cumulative frequency that identified carriers of CMV plus the relevant HLA.

This TCR derives from a human donor in good health (CMV status not recorded). Some clones in this sample may be carry-over from other donors' samples. The sample consisted of CD8+ T cells from PBMCs.

The CDR3 region is CASSMTVYNEQFF. CDR3 coding DNA: TGTGCCAGCAGCATGACAGTCTACAATGAGCAGTTCTTC. The chain couples TRBV7-2 to TRBJ2-1; TRBD1 might be the D (5 bases). CDR3 length equals 13 residues. The germline V and J ends were trimmed by 5 bases and 3 bases, with 8 bases remaining between them. The germline gives CDR1 SGHTA, CDR2 FQGNSA.